Reported below is one TCR beta chain. Its antigen is unidentified. RNA served as the template for amplifying TCR beta CDR3 regions. An opening RT-PCR round employed HTBI primers and preceded a second-round multiplex PCR. From the multiplex PCR reads, TCRdb called clonotypes with MiXCR, one entry per CDR3 protein. The sample has about 500,000 distinct CDR3 sequences, 13% to 15% seen once; the top ten hold more than 8.5%. This CDR3 is 15 amino acids long. The germline V gene has CDR1 KGHSH and CDR2 LQKENI. V was pared by 3 bases and J by 2 bases, with 14 bases between. This sample was included in a study of Graves' ophthalmopathy and Graves' hyperthyroidism. Findings and limits, study-wide: Sensitivity of 85% to 90% and specificity of around 80% were achieved when a 13-signature model separated ophthalmopathy from stable hyperthyroidism.

The chain links TRBV18 to TRBJ2-7; D gene ambiguous. The clonotype comes from a woman aged 30 to 39 with Graves' ophthalmopathy. The specimen sequenced was blood. The CDR3 protein is CASSPASRGTYEQYF. In DNA, the CDR3 is TGTGCCAGCTCACCGGCGTCAAGAGGTACCTACGAGCAGTACTTC.